The rows below give T cell receptor beta chains drawn from one sample of a study of blood T cell repertoires in COVID-19. Profiling relied on immunoSEQ multiplex PCR, and the TCRdb table lists in-frame clones only, not all of them. The data contain 410,000 or so clones, 70% to 90% of them seen just once; the ten biggest clones take up about 1.6%. Source material: peripheral blood. These TCRs come from a woman between 40 and 55 years old with COVID-19, enrolled during active disease. CDR3s include the opening cysteine and the closing phenylalanine or tryptophan. D genes are given only for firm matches. Rows give clone size only sometimes, using once, few, many, or a class for an expanded clone.

CDR3 DNA: TGTGCCAGCAGCTTGAGACAGGAGCTGACCTACGAGCAGTACTTC
CDR3 protein: CASSLRQELTYEQYF
clone size: -
J gene: TRBJ2-7
V gene: TRBV5-5
D gene: -

CDR3 DNA: TGCGCCAGCAGCTTGGTGTCAACAGGGGTAGGGGATACGCAGTATTTT
CDR3 protein: CASSLVSTGVGDTQYF
clone size: -
J gene: TRBJ2-3
V gene: TRBV5-1
D gene: TRBD1

CDR3 DNA: TGTGCCAGCAGCTTCACCAGGGGGCGGAATTCACCCCTCCACTTT
CDR3 protein: CASSFTRGRNSPLHF
clone size: -
J gene: TRBJ1-6
V gene: TRBV9
D gene: TRBD1

CDR3 DNA: TGTGCCAGCAGCCCCAACCAGACTAACTATGGCTACACCTTC
CDR3 protein: CASSPNQTNYGYTF
clone size: -
J gene: TRBJ1-2
V gene: TRBV3-1/TRBV3-2
D gene: -

CDR3 DNA: TGTGCCAGCAGTCCCCTCGGGTTGCTTGTGGGCTACACCTTC
CDR3 protein: CASSPLGLLVGYTF
clone size: -
J gene: TRBJ1-2
V gene: TRBV28
D gene: -

CDR3 DNA: TGTGCCACCTCGACCGGGGTCATGAACACTGAAGCTTTCTTT
CDR3 protein: CATSTGVMNTEAFF
clone size: -
J gene: TRBJ1-1
V gene: TRBV28
D gene: -

CDR3 DNA: TGTGCCAGCAGCCTATGGACAGGGCGACAGGATCACTATGGCTACACCTTC
CDR3 protein: CASSLWTGRQDHYGYTF
clone size: -
J gene: TRBJ1-2
V gene: TRBV3-1/TRBV3-2
D gene: TRBD1

CDR3 DNA: TGTGCCAGCTCACTCAAGACAGGGGCGGAAGCTTTCTTT
CDR3 protein: CASSLKTGAEAFF
clone size: -
J gene: TRBJ1-1
V gene: TRBV18
D gene: TRBD1

CDR3 DNA: TGTGCCAGCAGCCACGACAGGGTTGCTTCACCCCTCCACTTT
CDR3 protein: CASSHDRVASPLHF
clone size: -
J gene: TRBJ1-6
V gene: TRBV7-9
D gene: TRBD1

CDR3 DNA: TGTGCCAGCAGGCCTCCGGGACAGAAACCCTACGAGCAGTACTTC
CDR3 protein: CASRPPGQKPYEQYF
clone size: -
J gene: TRBJ2-7
V gene: TRBV11-2
D gene: TRBD1

CDR3 DNA: TGCGCCAGCAAGATTAGCGGCCAAGAGACCCAGTACTTC
CDR3 protein: CASKISGQETQYF
clone size: -
J gene: TRBJ2-5
V gene: TRBV5-1
D gene: -

CDR3 DNA: TGCGCCAGCAGCTTGGTCGGACAGAAGCGGGGGAACACTGAAGCTTTCTTT
CDR3 protein: CASSLVGQKRGNTEAFF
clone size: -
J gene: TRBJ1-1
V gene: TRBV5-1
D gene: -

CDR3 DNA: TGTGCCTGGGGACAGGTGAACACTGAAGCTTTCTTT
CDR3 protein: CAWGQVNTEAFF
clone size: -
J gene: TRBJ1-1
V gene: TRBV30
D gene: TRBD1

CDR3 DNA: TGTGCCAGCAGTTTATTGTCAGGGGGCCGGGTCAATCAGCCCCAGCATTTT
CDR3 protein: CASSLLSGGRVNQPQHF
clone size: -
J gene: TRBJ1-5
V gene: TRBV27
D gene: TRBD1

CDR3 DNA: TGTGCCACCGGGGGAGGGATGGGCACTGAAGCTTTCTTT
CDR3 protein: CATGGGMGTEAFF
clone size: -
J gene: TRBJ1-1
V gene: TRBV18
D gene: -

CDR3 DNA: TGTGCTAGCAGCCCTGTGGCCTCCTCCTTAGCGACTAATGAAAAACTGTTTTTT
CDR3 protein: CASSPVASSLATNEKLFF
clone size: -
J gene: TRBJ1-4
V gene: TRBV7-7
D gene: -

CDR3 DNA: TGTGCCAGCAACGAGGCTGGGGCCAACGTCCTGACTTTC
CDR3 protein: CASNEAGANVLTF
clone size: -
J gene: TRBJ2-6
V gene: TRBV9
D gene: -

CDR3 DNA: TGTGCCTGGAGACGCAGGACAGGGGTTATCGGGGAGCTGTTTTTT
CDR3 protein: CAWRRRTGVIGELFF
clone size: -
J gene: TRBJ2-2
V gene: TRBV30
D gene: TRBD1

CDR3 DNA: TGTGCCAGCAGTCCTAGCCCGCCCTATCCACTACCCCTCCACGGCGAGCAGTACTTC
CDR3 protein: CASSPSPPYPLPLHGEQYF
clone size: -
J gene: TRBJ2-7
V gene: TRBV27
D gene: -

CDR3 DNA: TGTGCCAGCAGTGCCCGGACAGGGAATCAGCCCCAGCATTTT
CDR3 protein: CASSARTGNQPQHF
clone size: once
J gene: TRBJ1-5
V gene: TRBV25-1
D gene: TRBD1

CDR3 DNA: TGTGCTAGTGCTGTGGGGGGGGCGGTCGGCTACACCTTC
CDR3 protein: CASAVGGAVGYTF
clone size: -
J gene: TRBJ1-2
V gene: TRBV12-5
D gene: -

CDR3 DNA: TGTGCCAGCAGTGTGGTAGCGGCAAACACCGGGGAGCTGTTTTTT
CDR3 protein: CASSVVAANTGELFF
clone size: -
J gene: TRBJ2-2
V gene: TRBV2
D gene: -

CDR3 DNA: TGTGCCAGCACTACGACTAGCGGGAGGAACAATGAGCAGTTCTTC
CDR3 protein: CASTTTSGRNNEQFF
clone size: -
J gene: TRBJ2-1
V gene: TRBV6-5
D gene: TRBD2

CDR3 DNA: TGTGCCAGCAGCGTAACAGGGATCCCCCTTTTCCGAACGCAGTATTTT
CDR3 protein: CASSVTGIPLFRTQYF
clone size: -
J gene: TRBJ2-3
V gene: TRBV6-2/TRBV6-3
D gene: -

CDR3 DNA: TGTGCCACCAGCAGATCGCGGAGTTTATACTCTGGGGCCAACGTCCTGACTTTC
CDR3 protein: CATSRSRSLYSGANVLTF
clone size: -
J gene: TRBJ2-6
V gene: TRBV15
D gene: -

CDR3 DNA: TGTGCCAGCAGCCTACCCGGGGTCCCCAGTCTCTTC
CDR3 protein: CASSLPGVPSLF
clone size: -
J gene: TRBJ2-1
V gene: TRBV7-2
D gene: -

CDR3 DNA: TGTGCCAGCAGCCAAGGGCCGGGACAGGGGTTCCACGAGCAGTACTTC
CDR3 protein: CASSQGPGQGFHEQYF
clone size: -
J gene: TRBJ2-7
V gene: TRBV3-1/TRBV3-2
D gene: TRBD1

CDR3 DNA: TGTGCCAGCAGCAGAGCGGCCCGCTCCTACGAGCAGTACTTC
CDR3 protein: CASSRAARSYEQYF
clone size: -
J gene: TRBJ2-7
V gene: TRBV7-2
D gene: -

CDR3 DNA: TGCGCCAGCAGCTTGGCGGGGCGGGGGGACTTGACAGATACGCAGTATTTT
CDR3 protein: CASSLAGRGDLTDTQYF
clone size: -
J gene: TRBJ2-3
V gene: TRBV5-1
D gene: TRBD2

CDR3 DNA: TGTGCCAGCAGTTACAGGGCAGGGCTCTCTGGAAACACCATATATTTT
CDR3 protein: CASSYRAGLSGNTIYF
clone size: -
J gene: TRBJ1-3
V gene: TRBV6-5
D gene: -

CDR3 DNA: TGTGCCAGCAGCTTGACAGGGGGCTACAATGAGCAGTTCTTC
CDR3 protein: CASSLTGGYNEQFF
clone size: -
J gene: TRBJ2-1
V gene: TRBV5-4
D gene: TRBD1

CDR3 DNA: TGCAGTGGAACCGGGACATCCTATGGCTACACCTTC
CDR3 protein: CSGTGTSYGYTF
clone size: once
J gene: TRBJ1-2
V gene: TRBV29-1
D gene: -

CDR3 DNA: TGTGCCAGCAGCTACCGGGACAGCGTCACAGATACGCAGTATTTT
CDR3 protein: CASSYRDSVTDTQYF
clone size: -
J gene: TRBJ2-3
V gene: TRBV6-6
D gene: TRBD1

CDR3 DNA: TGCGCCAGCAGCTTTAGACTAGCGGGGGCCGGAGAGACCCAGTACTTC
CDR3 protein: CASSFRLAGAGETQYF
clone size: once
J gene: TRBJ2-5
V gene: TRBV5-1
D gene: TRBD2

CDR3 DNA: TGTGCCAGCAGCCCAGAACAGGGTTCGGGGTGGACCGGGGAGCTGTTTTTT
CDR3 protein: CASSPEQGSGWTGELFF
clone size: -
J gene: TRBJ2-2
V gene: TRBV3-1/TRBV3-2
D gene: -

CDR3 DNA: TGTGCCTGGAGTATACCAGGAGGGGACAGGGGCTATGGCTACACCTTC
CDR3 protein: CAWSIPGGDRGYGYTF
clone size: -
J gene: TRBJ1-2
V gene: TRBV30
D gene: TRBD1

CDR3 DNA: TGTGCCAGTCGACAGGTTCCTATTGAAGCTTTCTTT
CDR3 protein: CASRQVPIEAFF
clone size: -
J gene: TRBJ1-1
V gene: TRBV2
D gene: -

CDR3 DNA: TGTGCCAGCAGCCAGGACAGGGGGCTCGGCTACACCTTC
CDR3 protein: CASSQDRGLGYTF
clone size: -
J gene: TRBJ1-2
V gene: TRBV9
D gene: TRBD1

CDR3 DNA: TGTGCCTGGCAGCCCAGGGGGAATGAAAAACTGTTTTTT
CDR3 protein: CAWQPRGNEKLFF
clone size: few
J gene: TRBJ1-4
V gene: TRBV30
D gene: TRBD1

CDR3 DNA: TGTGCCTGGAGTGTACGATGGCGGGGGAACACCGGGGAGCTGTTTTTT
CDR3 protein: CAWSVRWRGNTGELFF
clone size: -
J gene: TRBJ2-2
V gene: TRBV30
D gene: -

CDR3 DNA: TGCAGTGCTAGTCAGACAGGGGGGGACTACGAGCAGTACTTC
CDR3 protein: CSASQTGGDYEQYF
clone size: -
J gene: TRBJ2-7
V gene: TRBV20-1
D gene: TRBD1

CDR3 DNA: TGTGCCAGCAGCTCTACCAGGGGGCACGAAGAAAAACTGTTTTTT
CDR3 protein: CASSSTRGHEEKLFF
clone size: -
J gene: TRBJ1-4
V gene: TRBV7-9
D gene: TRBD1

CDR3 DNA: TGTGCCAGCAGTAATCCCCAGACAGGGTCCTACGAGCAGTACTTC
CDR3 protein: CASSNPQTGSYEQYF
clone size: -
J gene: TRBJ2-7
V gene: TRBV28
D gene: TRBD1

CDR3 DNA: TGTGCCAGCTCACCTGGGACTTCGGGGAGTCAGCCCCAGCATTTT
CDR3 protein: CASSPGTSGSQPQHF
clone size: -
J gene: TRBJ1-5
V gene: TRBV18
D gene: -

CDR3 DNA: TGCAGCGTTGCTTTCGGAGGGGGCGTCGATTCACCCCTCCACTTT
CDR3 protein: CSVAFGGGVDSPLHF
clone size: -
J gene: TRBJ1-6
V gene: TRBV29-1
D gene: TRBD1

CDR3 DNA: TGTGCCAGCAGCCAAGATGGCAGCTATGGCTACACCTTC
CDR3 protein: CASSQDGSYGYTF
clone size: -
J gene: TRBJ1-2
V gene: TRBV3-1/TRBV3-2
D gene: -

CDR3 DNA: TGTGCCACGACAGGAAACAATGAGCAGTTCTTC
CDR3 protein: CATTGNNEQFF
clone size: -
J gene: TRBJ2-1
V gene: TRBV24-1
D gene: -

CDR3 DNA: TGCGCCAGCAGCTTGGCCTCTCCGGGGGGCTATGGCTACACCTTC
CDR3 protein: CASSLASPGGYGYTF
clone size: once
J gene: TRBJ1-2
V gene: TRBV5-1
D gene: -

CDR3 DNA: TGTGCCTGGAGTGTACAGGGGGCGGCGGGTCAGCCCCAGCATTTT
CDR3 protein: CAWSVQGAAGQPQHF
clone size: once
J gene: TRBJ1-5
V gene: TRBV30
D gene: TRBD1

CDR3 DNA: TGTGCCAGCAGGGGGGGTTTGGCCCAGCATTTT
CDR3 protein: CASRGGLAQHF
clone size: once
J gene: TRBJ1-5
V gene: TRBV2
D gene: -

CDR3 DNA: TGTGCCAGCAGCTTAGCCGGGTTGTGGGAGCAGTACTTC
CDR3 protein: CASSLAGLWEQYF
clone size: -
J gene: TRBJ2-7
V gene: TRBV7-9
D gene: -

CDR3 DNA: TGTGCCAGCAGCAAGGGAGGGGCCATGAACACTGAAGCTTTCTTT
CDR3 protein: CASSKGGAMNTEAFF
clone size: -
J gene: TRBJ1-1
V gene: TRBV7-9
D gene: -

CDR3 DNA: TGCGCCAGCAGCTCACGACTAGAACGGCTTCCCGGGGAGCTGTTTTTT
CDR3 protein: CASSSRLERLPGELFF
clone size: few
J gene: TRBJ2-2
V gene: TRBV5-1
D gene: -

CDR3 DNA: TGTGCCAGCAGCTGGCGCGGGAGGAGCGACTATGGCTACACCTTC
CDR3 protein: CASSWRGRSDYGYTF
clone size: -
J gene: TRBJ1-2
V gene: TRBV5-5
D gene: -

CDR3 DNA: TGTGCCAGCAGCCCCCACCTGCGGGATGAAGGAGGCGAGCAGTACTTC
CDR3 protein: CASSPHLRDEGGEQYF
clone size: -
J gene: TRBJ2-7
V gene: TRBV9
D gene: -